A selection of T cell receptor beta chains follows, all from one sample in a study of blood T cell repertoires in COVID-19. Data came from immunoSEQ multiplex PCR; TCRdb stores just in-frame clones and leaves some out. The table lists 300,000 to 350,000 clones, 80% to 90% of them singletons. The sample taken for sequencing was peripheral blood. The receptors originated from a man aged 25-45 years with COVID-19, enrolled during active disease. CDR3s include the opening cysteine and the closing phenylalanine or tryptophan. The D gene is left open where the match is weak. Clone size is not always given. Where it is, it says once, few, many or a class for expanded clones.

TRBV19	.	TRBJ2-7	TRBD2	CASSIRGGSFYEQYF	TGTGCCAGTAGTATAAGAGGCGGGAGTTTCTACGAGCAGTACTTC
TRBV27	.	TRBJ1-2	.	CASSPGMSYGYTF	TGTGCCAGCAGTCCAGGGATGAGCTATGGCTACACCTTC
TRBV5-1	.	TRBJ1-4	TRBD1	CASSLGQAGQGKLFF	TGCGCCAGCAGCTTGGGACAGGCGGGACAGGGAAAACTGTTTTTT
TRBV5-1	few	TRBJ2-1	TRBD1	CASSEGQSSYNEQFF	TGCGCCAGCAGCGAGGGACAGAGCTCCTACAATGAGCAGTTCTTC
TRBV7-6	.	TRBJ2-1	TRBD1	CASSLRPGQGGNEQFF	TGTGCCAGCAGCTTACGGCCGGGACAGGGGGGCAATGAGCAGTTCTTC
TRBV5-4	few	TRBJ1-3	.	CASSLSARRGTGNTIYF	TGTGCCAGCAGCTTGTCGGCCCGGCGAGGGACTGGAAACACCATATATTTT
TRBV5-4	.	TRBJ2-1	TRBD1	CASSSTGLGFNEQFF	TGTGCCAGCAGCTCGACAGGGCTAGGATTTAATGAGCAGTTCTTC
TRBV19	.	TRBJ2-7	.	CASSWARTYEQYF	TGTGCCAGTAGTTGGGCCAGGACCTACGAGCAGTACTTC
TRBV7-7	.	TRBJ2-2	TRBD2	CASSVSGVNTGELFF	TGTGCCAGCAGCGTTAGCGGGGTGAACACCGGGGAGCTGTTTTTT
TRBV20-1	.	TRBJ1-1	TRBD1	CSARGTVEAFF	TGCAGTGCTAGGGGGACAGTTGAAGCTTTCTTT
TRBV18	.	TRBJ1-5	TRBD1	CASSLGQENQPQHF	TGTGCCAGCTCACTGGGACAGGAGAATCAGCCCCAGCATTTT
TRBV28	once	TRBJ2-7	TRBD1	CASSFPLGQSYEQYF	TGTGCCAGCAGTTTCCCTTTGGGACAGTCCTACGAGCAGTACTTC
TRBV13	.	TRBJ2-7	TRBD1	CASSFEGAHEQYF	TGTGCCAGCAGCTTTGAGGGGGCCCACGAGCAGTACTTC
TRBV7-2	.	TRBJ1-2	.	CASSSVTSTDYGYTF	TGTGCCAGCAGCTCCGTGACTAGTACAGACTATGGCTACACCTTC
TRBV4-2	.	TRBJ2-3	.	CASSQALPGRSTDTQYF	TGTGCCAGCAGCCAAGCCCTACCCGGGAGAAGCACAGATACGCAGTATTTT
TRBV19	.	TRBJ1-2	.	CASSIRATNYGYTF	TGTGCCAGTAGTATCCGAGCTACTAACTATGGCTACACCTTC
TRBV15	.	TRBJ2-1	.	CATSRDTGSYNEQFF	TGTGCCACCAGCAGAGATACAGGGTCCTACAATGAGCAGTTCTTC
TRBV3-1/TRBV3-2	.	TRBJ2-6	.	CASSRQGANVLTF	TGTGCCAGCAGCCGACAGGGGGCCAACGTCCTGACTTTC
TRBV6-6	once	TRBJ2-1	.	CASSTTRGSYNEQFF	TGTGCCAGCAGCACAACAAGGGGCTCCTACAATGAGCAGTTCTTC
TRBV6-5	few	TRBJ1-1	.	CASSYTRQNTEAFF	TGTGCCAGCAGTTACACCAGACAGAACACTGAAGCTTTCTTT
TRBV9	once	TRBJ1-1	TRBD1	CASSAQGDTEAFF	TGTGCCAGCAGCGCGCAGGGGGACACTGAAGCTTTCTTT
TRBV7-8	.	TRBJ1-5	.	CASGWGGNQPQHF	TGTGCCAGCGGGTGGGGGGGAAATCAGCCCCAGCATTTT
TRBV18	few	TRBJ2-2	.	CASSLLLGELFF	TGTGCCAGCTCACTTCTACTCGGGGAGCTGTTTTTT
TRBV7-3	.	TRBJ2-7	TRBD2	CASSWGGTSGPYEQYF	TGTGCCAGCAGCTGGGGGGGGACTAGCGGCCCCTACGAGCAGTACTTC
TRBV18	.	TRBJ1-2	TRBD1	CASSPGGGSGYTF	TGTGCCAGCTCTCCAGGGGGGGGCTCTGGCTACACCTTC
TRBV4-1	.	TRBJ2-7	.	CASSQSVPRGGEQYF	TGCGCCAGCAGCCAATCTGTCCCGAGAGGCGGGGAGCAGTACTTC
TRBV5-1	.	TRBJ2-7	TRBD2	CASRPQAGSSYEQYF	TGCGCCAGCAGGCCTCAAGCGGGGAGCTCCTACGAGCAGTACTTC
TRBV27	once	TRBJ1-1	.	CASSPSLVLNTEAFF	TGTGCCAGCAGTCCCTCCCTAGTCCTGAACACTGAAGCTTTCTTT
TRBV9	.	TRBJ1-1	TRBD1	CASSIGQGTEAFF	TGTGCCAGCAGCATCGGACAGGGCACTGAAGCTTTCTTT
TRBV28	few	TRBJ2-3	.	CASSPGALAIYTDTQYF	TGTGCCAGCAGTCCCGGTGCGCTAGCGATATACACAGATACGCAGTATTTT
TRBV27	.	TRBJ1-2	.	CASSLSRGHDYGYTF	TGTGCCAGCAGTTTATCGAGGGGACACGACTATGGCTACACCTTC
TRBV5-3	.	TRBJ1-5	TRBD1	CARSRDRDPQPQHF	TGTGCCAGAAGCCGGGACAGGGACCCTCAGCCCCAGCATTTT
TRBV6-5	.	TRBJ2-1	TRBD1	CASSSSGGSSYNEQFF	TGTGCCAGCAGTTCCTCAGGGGGTAGCTCCTACAATGAGCAGTTCTTC
TRBV4-3	.	TRBJ2-1	TRBD2	CASSQDLILAGVNEQFF	TGCGCCAGCAGCCAAGATCTTATTCTAGCGGGAGTGAATGAGCAGTTCTTC
TRBV7-6	.	TRBJ2-7	TRBD2	CASSSGGLRAGGPHEQYF	TGTGCCAGCAGCTCCGGCGGTCTAAGAGCGGGGGGGCCACACGAGCAGTACTTC
TRBV18	.	TRBJ2-7	TRBD1	CASQTRDRAREQYF	TGTGCCAGCCAAACCCGGGACAGGGCTAGGGAGCAGTACTTC
TRBV27	.	TRBJ1-1	.	CASGLRGWNTEAFF	TGTGCCAGCGGCTTACGGGGTTGGAACACTGAAGCTTTCTTT
TRBV18	.	TRBJ2-2	.	CASSPGHRNTGELFF	TGTGCCAGCTCCCCGGGACACAGGAACACCGGGGAGCTGTTTTTT
TRBV2	.	TRBJ2-5	TRBD1	CASSEARTGGGRETQYF	TGTGCCAGCAGTGAAGCTAGGACAGGGGGCGGGCGAGAGACCCAGTACTTC
TRBV4-2	.	TRBJ1-5	TRBD1	CASSQVDRDNQPQHF	TGTGCCAGCAGCCAAGTGGACAGGGATAATCAGCCCCAGCATTTT
TRBV30	.	TRBJ2-5	.	CAWSGAGETQYF	TGTGCCTGGAGTGGGGCAGGGGAGACCCAGTACTTC
TRBV27	.	TRBJ1-2	TRBD1	CASSADRGTRDGYTF	TGTGCCAGCAGTGCAGACAGGGGGACCCGGGATGGCTACACCTTC
TRBV9	.	TRBJ1-2	.	CASSGGGGLGYTF	TGTGCCAGCAGCGGGGGAGGGGGTTTGGGCTACACCTTC
TRBV9	.	TRBJ1-2	TRBD1	CASSATGVYGYTF	TGTGCCAGCAGCGCGACAGGGGTCTATGGCTACACCTTC
TRBV7-6	.	TRBJ2-2	TRBD1	CASTLEAGGFTGELFF	TGTGCCAGCACCCTTGAGGCAGGGGGCTTCACCGGGGAGCTGTTTTTT
TRBV18	.	TRBJ2-2	.	CASSPTPRGDTGELFF	TGTGCCAGCTCACCAACCCCCAGGGGCGACACCGGGGAGCTGTTTTTT
TRBV5-1	once	TRBJ1-2	.	CASSLEPRGSYGYTF	TGCGCCAGCAGCTTAGAACCGCGGGGATCGTATGGCTACACCTTC
TRBV5-4	.	TRBJ2-7	TRBD2	CASSLLAGGFYEQYF	TGTGCCAGCAGTTTACTAGCGGGGGGGTTCTACGAGCAGTACTTC
TRBV28	.	TRBJ1-1	TRBD1	CASSYSQTGGNPLVAFEAFF	TGTGCCAGCAGTTATTCCCAAACAGGGGGTAATCCCCTAGTAGCCTTTGAAGCTTTCTTT
TRBV6-5	.	TRBJ1-6	.	CASSSRDKNSPLHF	TGTGCCAGCAGTTCCCGGGACAAAAATTCACCCCTCCACTTT
TRBV4-1	once	TRBJ2-1	TRBD2	CASSHLAGLAGPNEQFF	TGCGCCAGCAGCCACTTAGCGGGACTAGCGGGGCCCAATGAGCAGTTCTTC
TRBV4-2	.	TRBJ2-7	.	CASSQDKLPQYF	TGTGCCAGCAGCCAAGATAAGCTGCCCCAGTACTTC
TRBV4-1	.	TRBJ2-7	.	CASSQELTASDYEQYF	TGCGCCAGCAGCCAAGAATTGACAGCCTCTGACTACGAGCAGTACTTC
TRBV9	.	TRBJ2-1	.	CASSVGAAYNEQFF	TGTGCCAGCAGCGTTGGGGCAGCTTACAATGAGCAGTTCTTC
TRBV27	.	TRBJ1-1	.	CASSLLIQSQGTEAFF	TGTGCCAGCAGTTTACTTATACAGTCGCAGGGCACTGAAGCTTTCTTT